The 16 T cell receptor beta chains below all came from one sample that was sequenced in a study of blood T cell repertoires in COVID-19. The data were produced by immunoSEQ multiplex PCR, yet TCRdb's version contains in-frame clones alone and is incomplete. The table lists about 150,000 clones, roughly 85% of them singletons. The sample taken for sequencing was PBMCs or T cells enriched from blood (not recorded which). The receptors stem from an older woman in a cohort exposed to, infected with or recovered from COVID-19 (not recorded which).

The chain carries TRBV28 and TRBJ1-6; no definite D call. Germline V lookup: CDR1 MDHEN, CDR2 SYDVKM. The CDR3 runs 13 residues. With 6 bases removed from V and 7 bases from J, the gap between germline ends came to 10 bases. The CDR3 spells CASRRDPNSPLHF. In DNA, the CDR3 is TGTGCCAGCAGGAGGGATCCAAATTCACCCCTCCACTTT.

This clone has only one observation. The chain joins TRBV30 to TRBJ2-7, with 14 positions matching TRBD2. CDR1 GTSNPN and CDR2 SVGIG come from the germline V gene (reference sequence). V was pared by 1 base and J by 7 bases, with 6 bases of the junction left unmatched. CDR3 length: 15 residues. CDR3 sequence: CAWSAAGTSGREQYF. In nucleotides, the CDR3 is TGTGCCTGGAGTGCTGCCGGGACTAGCGGGAGAGAGCAGTACTTC.

The rearrangement links TRBV29-1 to TRBJ2-1; the match to TRBD1 covers 9 bases. The V gene end was trimmed by 3 bases and the J gene end by 8 bases; junction bases not matched to a gene: 5. The CDR3 has 13 amino acids. Germline V gene sequence: CDR1 SQVTM, CDR2 ANQGSEA. In DNA, the CDR3 is TGCAGCGTTGAGGGACAGGGATGGTATGAGCAGTTCTTC. Translating it yields CSVEGQGWYEQFF.

V usage is TRBV11-2 and J usage is TRBJ2-1; tentatively, D is TRBD2 (5 bases). The CDR3 runs 13 residues. CDR1 SGHAT and CDR2 FQNNGV come from the germline V gene. Trimming cost V 2 bases and J 7 bases, with 9 bases left between them. For the CDR3, the DNA is TGTGCCAGCAGCTTAACGGGATTGAATGAGCAGTTCTTC. It translates to CASSLTGLNEQFF.

The chain uses TRBV19 and TRBJ1-1; the D gene is possibly TRBD1 (6 bases). The V gene lost 5 bases and the J gene lost 5 bases, with 9 bases spanning the gap. Germline V CDR1 and CDR2: LNHDA, SQIVND (reference sequence). The CDR3 is 12 amino acids. This CDR3 reads CASSAGVTEAFF. CDR3 nucleotides: TGTGCCAGTAGTGCAGGGGTTACTGAAGCTTTCTTT.

V gene TRBV9 combines with J gene TRBJ2-2, with 12 bases aligning to TRBD2. The germline gives CDR1 SGDLS, CDR2 YYNGEE. The CDR3 runs to 17 residues. J was trimmed by 5 bases and V by 1 base; bases with no gene match: 6. The CDR3 bases are TGTGCCAGCAGCGTAAGGTCTAGCGGGAGGGGAACCGGGGAGCTGTTTTTT. This translates into CASSVRSSGRGTGELFF.

This clone has just one count. This chain uses TRBV5-1 with TRBJ2-5; a possible D gene is TRBD2 (7 bases). Trimming pared 0 bases from V and 1 base from J, leaving 10 bases between. This CDR3 contains 15 residues. CDR1 is SGHRS, CDR2 YFSETQ, per germline. CDR3 sequence (DNA): TGCGCCAGCAGCTTGGTAGGGGGGGTCCAAGAGACCCAGTACTTC. This sequence encodes CASSLVGGVQETQYF.

The chain uses TRBV11-1 and TRBJ1-1, with D unresolved. Trimming removed 2 bases at V and 2 bases at J, with 15 bases between. The germline V gene has CDR1 SGHAT and CDR2 FQDESV (reference sequence). The CDR3 totals 16 residues. Here the CDR3 DNA reads TGTGCCAGCAGCTTACTCGAGTCGCGGGGAAACACTGAAGCTTTCTTT. The encoded protein is CASSLLESRGNTEAFF.

V gene TRBV7-9 combines with J gene TRBJ1-6; D not certain. The CDR3 covers 14 residues. V shed 1 base and J shed 8 bases, with 9 bases lying between them. Germline V gene data show CDR1 as SEHNR and CDR2 as FQNEAQ (reference sequence). The CDR3 loop is CASSLVAPYSPLHF. For the CDR3, the DNA is TGTGCCAGCAGCTTAGTGGCACCCTATTCACCCCTCCACTTT.

The V call is TRBV3-1 (or the pseudogene TRBV3-2), the J call TRBJ2-5; 7 bases agree with TRBD2. Germline CDR1 and CDR2: LGHDT and YNNKEL (reference sequence). V shed 4 bases, J shed 5 bases, and the junction held 10 bases outside the gene matches. There are 15 residues in the CDR3. The DNA for the CDR3 is TGTGCCAGCAGCCCGACCGGAGCGGGAATGGAGACCCAGTACTTC. Residues: CASSPTGAGMETQYF.

The chain carries TRBV15 and TRBJ2-2, with 11 bases aligning to TRBD2. Looked up from germline, CDR1 is LNHNV and CDR2 is YYDKDF (reference sequence). The CDR3 runs 17 residues. V dropped 0 bases and J dropped 2; count of bases not matched to a gene: 2. The CDR3 loop is CATSRDRLAGNTGELFF. The CDR3 DNA sequence: TGTGCCACCAGCAGAGACAGACTAGCGGGAAACACCGGGGAGCTGTTTTTT.

The chain joins TRBV4-1 to TRBJ2-3, with 7 positions matching TRBD1. The CDR3 contains 13 residues. With 4 bases clipped from V and 4 bases from J, the junction kept 2 bases outside the gene matches. Germline loops: CDR1 MGHRA, CDR2 YSYEKL. DNA for the CDR3: TGCGCCAGCAGCCTCACAGGGGCAGATACGCAGTATTTT. It specifies CASSLTGADTQYF.

The chain recombines TRBV5-5 with TRBJ2-7; D perhaps matches TRBD1 (5 bases). Looked up from germline, CDR1 is SGHKS and CDR2 is YYEKEE (reference sequence). This CDR3 is 14 amino acids long. Trimming cost V 3 bases and J 9 bases, with 19 bases left between them. CDR3 in DNA: TGTGCCAGCAGCTATGACAACAGGATGGCAGCGCAGTACTTC. Translation gives CASSYDNRMAAQYF.

This clone turned up a few times. J is TRBJ2-7 and V is TRBV7-9, with TRBD2 matching over 7 bases. Per germline, CDR1 SEHNR and CDR2 FQNEAQ (reference sequence). The CDR3 sequence is 14 residues long. V trimming: 3 bases; J trimming: 2 bases; junction bases outside the gene matches: 4. The CDR3 DNA follows: TGTGCCAGCAGCTTTATGGGGGGGACCTACGAGCAGTACTTC. The encoded protein is CASSFMGGTYEQYF.

The CDR3 nucleotides read TGTGCCACCTTCAGTTTGGGACAGGGAGAGGGCTACAATGAGCAGTTCTTC. Translation gives CATFSLGQGEGYNEQFF. The chain has TRBV28 and TRBJ2-1, with TRBD1 matching over 9 bases. With 10 bases clipped from V and 3 bases from J, the junction kept 16 bases outside the gene matches. CDR3 length: 17 amino acids. The germline V gene encodes CDR1 MDHEN and CDR2 SYDVKM.

CDR3 sequence (DNA): TGTGCCAGCAGTGCACAGGGCCGCTCTGGGGCCAACGTCCTGACTTTC. Its translation is CASSAQGRSGANVLTF. The rearrangement joins TRBV2 to TRBJ2-6; possibly TRBD1 for D (6 bases). V was shortened by 4 bases and J by 0 bases, with 10 bases between the two germline ends. Germline V gene sequence: CDR1 SNHLY, CDR2 FYNNEI. This CDR3 is built from 16 residues.